The 8 T cell receptor beta chains below come from one sample, sequenced in a study of T cells in Graves' hyperthyroidism and ophthalmopathy. RNA transcripts provided the source from which TCR beta CDR3 regions were amplified. First-round RT-PCR targeting the TCR CDR3 was performed with the HTBI primer set. TCRdb passed the multiplex PCR reads through MiXCR, listing each CDR3 protein once. The profile shows about 380,000 distinct CDR3 sequences, about 18% of them singletons. Sequenced: blood. Source of these receptors: a man aged 18 to 29 with Graves' ophthalmopathy.

The CDR3 spells CASSTDRFGNEQFF. For the CDR3, the DNA is TGTGCCAGTAGTACCGACAGATTTGGCAATGAGCAGTTCTTC. This chain links TRBV19 with TRBJ2-1; D may be TRBD1 (5 bases). The CDR3 loop spans 14 amino acids. V lost 4 bases, J lost 6 bases, and 13 bases lay in between. CDR1 and CDR2 (germline): LNHDA, SQIVND (reference sequence).

The rearrangement uses TRBV7-9 and TRBJ1-2; D unclear. V lost 0 bases and J 8 bases, leaving 7 bases between the germline ends. This CDR3 is built from 12 residues. Germline V gene data show CDR1 as SEHNR and CDR2 as FQNEAQ (reference sequence). CDR3 DNA: TGTGCCAGCAGCTTAGCCACAGAAGGCTACACCTTC. This sequence encodes CASSLATEGYTF.

There are many counts of this clonotype. The chain couples TRBV28 to TRBJ2-7; D may be TRBD1 (8 bases). The germline CDR1 and CDR2 sequences are MDHEN and SYDVKM. Trimming pared 5 bases from V and 7 bases from J, leaving 21 bases between. This CDR3 comprises 15 residues. CDR3 in DNA: TGTGCCAGCAGTGGGGGGGGACAGGACCAGAGTGAGCAGTACTTC. It yields the protein CASSGGGQDQSEQYF.

V is TRBV6-1 and J is TRBJ2-5, with 7 bases aligning to TRBD1. V shed 6 bases and J 3 bases; nucleotides not matched to a gene: 4. Per germline, CDR1 MNHNS and CDR2 SASEGT. This CDR3 has 13 amino acids. CDR3 amino acids: CASRRQGEETQYF. CDR3 nucleotide sequence: TGTGCCAGCAGACGACAGGGCGAAGAGACCCAGTACTTC.

In this sample, this clonotype turned up a few times. Germline is not matched at one junction end, which may reflect a read error. The chain combines TRBV6-2 or TRBV6-3 with TRBJ1-6, with D possibly being TRBD1 (6 bases). This CDR3 spans 15 amino acids. Germline CDR1 and CDR2: MNHEY and SVGEGT. CDR3 residues: CASVRGGRGDSPFHF. The CDR3 DNA is TGTGCCAGCGTGAGGGGAGGCAGGGGAGACTCACCCTTCCACTTT.

The DNA for the CDR3 is TGTGCCAGCAGCTTGTGTGCAGGTAGGGCGAGTTCACCCCTCCACTTT. This sequence encodes CASSLCAGRASSPLHF. The chain carries TRBV5-7 and TRBJ1-6; the D is unclear. TRBV5-7 is known as an ORF, though its function is uncertain. CDR3 length: 16 residues. V lost 1 base to trimming and J lost 9 bases, with 17 bases between them.

On this clonotype itself: A read error may explain this, as a much larger clone is one base away. The conserved phenylalanine or tryptophan is not found at the CDR3 terminus, so this likely reflects a read error. V gene TRBV7-9 combines with J gene TRBJ1-1; D is unresolved. This CDR3 spans 13 amino acids. CDR1 SEHNR and CDR2 FQNEAQ come from the germline V gene (reference sequence). V was trimmed by 5 bases and J by 3 bases, leaving 10 bases between them. This CDR3 reads CASSPPPDTEAFL. The CDR3 DNA reads as TGTGCCAGCAGCCCTCCCCCGGACACTGAAGCTTTCCTT.

This clonotype was observed a few times. The rearrangement uses TRBV10-3 and TRBJ2-3; 12 positions match TRBD2. Looked up from germline, CDR1 is ENHRY and CDR2 is SYGVKD. There are 15 residues in the CDR3. V shed 7 bases and J 5 bases; nucleotides not matched to a gene: 7. Here the CDR3 reads CAITASGGAEDTQYF. CDR3 sequence (DNA): TGTGCCATCACTGCTAGCGGGGGGGCCGAAGATACGCAGTATTTT.